These 23 T cell receptor beta chains were all obtained from the same sample, sequenced in a study of blood T cells in healthy people across ages (dated by TCRdb to between 2015 and 2016). Library preparation was by 5' RACE. TCRdb names Illumina HiSeq 2500 as the instrument used. The second PCR ran for roughly 7 to 12 cycles and used a J-beta primer mix along with a sample-barcoded 5' primer. TCRdb reprocessed the public reads (quality trimming at Q25 with fastp, clone calling with MiXCR) and kept in-frame beta chains. Under each unique CDR3 protein, matching rows form one entry showing the most common genes and DNA. In this sample the table shows about 1.8 million distinct CDR3 sequences, roughly 52% of which occur a single time. The ten largest account for less than 2.5% of the sample. Input material: blood. The receptors here all came from a woman aged 40 to 50 in good health.

This clonotype was counted between two and nine times. The chain uses TRBV7-9 and TRBJ2-5, with D possibly being TRBD2 (6 bases). V shed 5 bases and J shed 5 bases, with 12 bases lying between them. CDR1 is SEHNR and CDR2 is FQNEAQ in the germline V gene (reference sequence). The CDR3 is 13 residues long. CDR3 coding DNA: TGTGCCAGCAGCGCGACTAGAGAGGAGACCCAGTACTTC. Protein: CASSATREETQYF.

CDR3 DNA: TGTGCCAGCAGCGGTAACGTTGGACAGGGGCGGGAGACCCAGTACTTC. This sequence encodes CASSGNVGQGRETQYF. The genes are TRBV2 and TRBJ2-7, with TRBD1 matching 9 bases. The tail of the sequence fits TRBJ2-5 better, so the J call may be wrong. The CDR3 is 16 amino acids. The germline V gene has CDR1 SNHLY and CDR2 FYNNEI.

The CDR3 protein is CASSLAAGLSYEQYF. CDR3 nucleotide sequence: TGTGCCAGCAGCTTAGCAGCGGGGCTCTCCTACGAGCAGTACTTC. This chain connects TRBV7-2 to TRBJ2-7; TRBD2 matches 7 bases. Germline V gene data show CDR1 as SGHTA and CDR2 as FQGNSA. The CDR3 runs 15 residues. V shed 0 bases and J 0 bases; nucleotides not matched to a gene: 2.

The chain uses TRBV7-9 and TRBJ1-6; the D is unclear. Trimming removed 1 base at V and 8 bases at J, with 6 bases between. Germline V lookup: CDR1 SEHNR, CDR2 FQNEAQ (reference sequence). The CDR3 is made up of 13 amino acids. The DNA for the CDR3 is TGTGCCAGCAGCTTAGTGGGAGATTCACCCCTCCACTTT. This encodes CASSLVGDSPLHF.

There are many counts of this clonotype. V and J are TRBV20-1 and TRBJ2-3, with TRBD2 as a possible D gene (5 bases). This CDR3 has 11 residues. V lost 4 bases, J lost 8 bases, and 10 bases lay in between. CDR1 DFQATT and CDR2 SNEGSKA come from the germline V gene (reference sequence). CDR3 bases: TGCAGTGCTAATCTAGCAGCTACGCAGTATTTT. As protein: CSANLAATQYF.

This clonotype was counted once. This chain links TRBV6-2 or TRBV6-3 with TRBJ2-3; D gene ambiguous. In germline, CDR1 is MNHEY, CDR2 SVGEGT. The CDR3 loop spans 13 amino acids. The V gene lost 2 bases and the J gene lost 4 bases, with 7 bases spanning the gap. The CDR3 protein is CASSYEDPDTQYF. The CDR3 coding sequence is TGTGCCAGCAGTTACGAAGATCCAGATACGCAGTATTTT.

This clonotype has just a few counts. The genes are TRBV29-1 and TRBJ2-7; D could derive from TRBD1 or TRBD2 (5 bases each). The CDR3 is made up of 13 amino acids. The germline gives CDR1 SQVTM, CDR2 ANQGSEA. Between the trimmed V and J ends, which lost 7 bases and 0 bases, there was a span of 13 bases. CDR3 region: CSGRDGSSYEQYF. The CDR3 DNA is TGCAGCGGCCGGGACGGAAGCTCCTACGAGCAGTACTTC.

In its sample, this clonotype was seen once. CDR3 protein: CASSLTVGTQYF. In DNA, the CDR3 is TGTGCCAGCAGCTTGACTGTCGGGACCCAGTACTTC. J is TRBJ2-5 and V is TRBV7-2, with unresolved D. CDR3 length equals 12 residues. The V end lost 3 bases, the J end lost 7 bases, and 9 bases lay between the germline ends. Germline V gene data show CDR1 as SGHTA and CDR2 as FQGNSA.

This chain links TRBV6-2 or TRBV6-3 with TRBJ2-7; a possible D gene is TRBD1 (6 bases). The germline CDR1 and CDR2 sequences are MNHEY and SVGEGT. V was cut by 5 bases and J by 4 bases, with 15 bases left in between. The CDR3 is 14 residues long. CDR3 in amino acids: CASSGQWGPYEQYF. For the CDR3, the DNA is TGTGCCAGCAGTGGACAGTGGGGCCCTTACGAGCAGTACTTC.

The gene calls are TRBV20-1 and TRBJ2-1, with 11 bases lining up with TRBD1. The CDR3 covers 15 residues. Germline assignment: CDR1 DFQATT and CDR2 SNEGSKA (reference sequence). Trimming cost V 0 bases and J 8 bases; bases outside gene matches: 6. The CDR3 DNA follows: TGCAGTGCTAGAGACCCGGACAGGGGGCGGTATGAGCAGTTCTTC. This codes for CSARDPDRGRYEQFF.

This clonotype was detected a few times. J is TRBJ2-4 and V is TRBV7-3, with D perhaps TRBD1 (7 bases). Trimming stripped 5 bases from V and 5 bases from J, with 13 bases between. The CDR3 extends over 14 amino acids. Germline V lookup: CDR1 SGHTA, CDR2 FQGTGA. This CDR3 reads CASSPQGGENIQYF. The DNA of the CDR3 is TGTGCCAGCAGCCCCCAGGGGGGCGAAAACATTCAGTACTTC.

This chain links TRBV10-3 with TRBJ2-3, with 15 bases aligning to TRBD2. Trimming cost V 0 bases and J 0 bases; bases outside gene matches: 4. Germline V gene lookup returns CDR1 ENHRY and CDR2 SYGVKD. This CDR3 comprises 19 residues. CDR3 bases: TGTGCCATCAGTGAGTCGGGACTAGCGGGGGGCTTTAGCACAGATACGCAGTATTTT. This codes for CAISESGLAGGFSTDTQYF.

The genes are TRBV28 and TRBJ2-7, with 14 bases fitting TRBD2. This CDR3 comprises 17 residues. J was trimmed by 2 bases and V by 5 bases; bases with no gene match: 8. The V gene's germline CDR1 is MDHEN and CDR2 SYDVKM. CDR3 region: CASSLGTSGGFTYEQYF. Written as DNA, the CDR3 is TGTGCCAGCAGTCTGGGGACTAGCGGGGGATTTACCTACGAGCAGTACTTC.

This rearrangement joins TRBV7-9 to TRBJ2-7; D unresolved. CDR3 size: 14 residues. Trimming cost V 5 bases and J 2 bases, with 13 bases left between them. Per the germline V gene, CDR1 is SEHNR and CDR2 is FQNEAQ (reference sequence). The CDR3 nucleotides read TGTGCCAGCAGCGAACCGGGCCTACCCTACGAGCAGTACTTC. Amino acid sequence: CASSEPGLPYEQYF.

The V call is TRBV9, the J call TRBJ1-6; D unresolved. The CDR3 loop spans 13 amino acids. Trimming took 3 bases from V and 13 from J, leaving 14 bases between them. From germline, CDR1 is SGDLS and CDR2 YYNGEE. This chain's CDR3 is CASSAPGLSPLHF. In DNA form, the CDR3 reads TGTGCCAGCAGCGCCCCGGGCTTGTCGCCCCTCCACTTT.

CDR3 in amino acids: CASSTTGAGGETQYF. CDR3 DNA: TGTGCCAGCAGTACTACAGGGGCCGGGGGAGAGACCCAGTACTTC. The rearrangement links TRBV6-6 to TRBJ2-5; D is possibly TRBD1 (7 bases). The germline V gene encodes CDR1 MNHNY and CDR2 SVGAGI (reference sequence). The CDR3 covers 15 residues. The V end was cut by 5 bases, the J end by 4 bases, with 17 bases between.

The gene calls are TRBV2 and TRBJ1-6, with TRBD1 matching over 7 bases. This CDR3 is built from 16 residues. The V and J ends lost 6 bases and 3 bases, in that order; junction bases with no gene match: 8. CDR1 and CDR2 from the germline V gene are SNHLY and FYNNEI. The CDR3: CASSHDRDYYNSPLHF. The DNA for the CDR3 is TGTGCCAGCAGCCACGACAGGGATTACTATAATTCACCCCTCCACTTT.

V gene TRBV5-1 combines with J gene TRBJ1-2; D not certain. Germline V gene sequence: CDR1 SGHRS, CDR2 YFSETQ. V was shortened by 1 base and J by 0 bases, with 16 bases between the two germline ends. This CDR3 has 17 residues. The CDR3 DNA follows: TGCGCCAGCAGCTTGTTGACCCCCGAGGGTCCTAACTATGGCTACACCTTC. This gives the protein CASSLLTPEGPNYGYTF.

This clonotype has only a few counts. This chain joins TRBV9 and TRBJ2-1; D might be TRBD2 (7 bases). The CDR3 is made up of 14 amino acids. V was trimmed by 1 base and J by 9 bases, leaving 14 bases between them. The germline V gene encodes CDR1 SGDLS and CDR2 YYNGEE. The CDR3 region is CASSVYGGAVEQFF. The CDR3 bases are TGTGCCAGCAGCGTATATGGGGGGGCGGTTGAGCAGTTCTTC.

This clonotype was seen more than once but under ten times. CDR3 sequence (DNA): TGTGCCAGCAGTACGACAGGGTACAATGAGCAGTTCTTC. The encoded protein is CASSTTGYNEQFF. The rearrangement joins TRBV2 to TRBJ2-1; 7 bases line up with TRBD1. The CDR3 contains 13 residues. With V trimmed by 5 bases and J by 4 bases, 2 bases remained unmatched. The V gene's germline CDR1 is SNHLY and CDR2 FYNNEI.

The table lists this clonotype with a few counts. The rearrangement joins TRBV29-1 to TRBJ2-1; 11 nucleotides agree with TRBD1. In germline, CDR1 is SQVTM, CDR2 ANQGSEA. Trimming at V came to 4 bases and at J to 12 bases, leaving 17 bases not matched to a gene. This CDR3 comprises 16 residues. Written as DNA, the CDR3 is TGCAGCGTTGTCGGACAGGGGGCGCCCCTTTCCCCAGCGCAGTTCTTC. It yields the protein CSVVGQGAPLSPAQFF.

The rearrangement links TRBV27 to TRBJ1-6; D is unclear. Trimming took off 4 bases at V and 4 bases at J, with 8 bases between the two ends. The CDR3 contains 14 residues. Germline V gene sequence: CDR1 MNHEY, CDR2 SMNVEV (reference sequence). CDR3 protein: CASSYGSYNSPLHF. The CDR3 DNA follows: TGTGCCAGCAGTTACGGGTCGTATAATTCACCCCTCCACTTT.

The CDR3 here is CASSVLWDTQYF. CDR3 sequence (DNA): TGTGCCAGCAGTGTCCTTTGGGATACGCAGTATTTT. The J gene is TRBJ2-3, the V gene TRBV6-1; D is undetermined. V dropped 4 bases and J dropped 6 bases, with 8 bases sitting between them. This CDR3 contains 12 residues. Germline CDR1 reads MNHNS; CDR2 reads SASEGT.